The 26 T cell receptor beta chains presented below share a single source sample, sequenced in a study of cytomegalovirus exposure and HLA in healthy donors. The PCR used 60 Vbeta and 13 Jbeta primers. Only in-frame clones appear in the TCRdb table, and some are missing; sequencing was by immunoSEQ multiplex PCR. The table includes under 150,000 clones, around four fifths detected once. The sample was PBMCs. The receptors were sampled from a boy between 10 and 17 years old in good health and CMV-seronegative.

V usage is TRBV27 and J usage is TRBJ2-7; maybe TRBD2 (5 bases). The CDR3 is 15 residues long. CDR1 MNHEY and CDR2 SMNVEV come from the germline V gene (reference sequence). Trimming shortened V by 0 bases and J by 1 base, and 10 bases separated the two germline ends. CDR3 in amino acids: CASSLSGKGSYEQYF. Written as DNA, the CDR3 is TGTGCCAGCAGTTTATCCGGGAAAGGGTCCTACGAGCAGTACTTC.

The gene calls are TRBV6-5 and TRBJ2-1; TRBD2 matches at 8 bases. The CDR3 loop spans 15 amino acids. Trimming cost V 6 bases and J 0 bases; bases outside gene matches: 4. From germline, CDR1 is MNHEY and CDR2 SVGAGI. CDR3 sequence (DNA): TGTGCCAGCAGCCGCGGGAGGAGCTCCTACAATGAGCAGTTCTTC. This codes for CASSRGRSSYNEQFF.

A few counts support this clone. The rearrangement joins TRBV7-9 to TRBJ1-5, with 8 nucleotides matching TRBD1. V lost 5 bases, J lost 7 bases, and 7 bases stayed unmatched. The CDR3 covers 14 residues. The V gene's germline CDR1 is SEHNR and CDR2 FQNEAQ (reference sequence). The CDR3 sequence: CASSPDRGGQPQHF. As DNA, the CDR3 is TGTGCCAGCAGCCCCGACAGGGGAGGACAGCCCCAGCATTTT.

The genes are TRBV4-1 and TRBJ2-2, with 8 nucleotides matching TRBD2. Losses at the gene ends were 5 bases for V and 5 bases for J; bases not matched to a gene: 7. Germline-derived CDR1 and CDR2 are MGHRA and YSYEKL. This CDR3 spans 15 amino acids. The CDR3 DNA is TGCGCCAGCAGCAATAGCGGGAAGGGTACCGGGGAGCTGTTTTTT. It is translated as CASSNSGKGTGELFF.

The V gene is TRBV19, the J gene TRBJ1-1, with D possibly TRBD1 on 6 matching bases. Germline assignment: CDR1 LNHDA and CDR2 SQIVND (reference sequence). With 10 bases removed from V and 0 bases from J, the gap between germline ends came to 12 bases. This CDR3 comprises 13 residues. CDR3 sequence (DNA): TGTGCCACCGACACAGGGTTGAACACTGAAGCTTTCTTT. This sequence encodes CATDTGLNTEAFF.

The rearrangement joins TRBV29-1 to TRBJ2-7; 9 nucleotides match TRBD2. V was clipped by 4 bases and J by 7 bases; unmatched bases: 5. The CDR3 totals 12 residues. Germline V gene data show CDR1 as SQVTM and CDR2 as ANQGSEA. The CDR3 DNA reads TGCAGCGTTGGGGGGACTAGCAGTGAGCAGTACTTC. It codes for CSVGGTSSEQYF.

The chain carries TRBV7-9 and TRBJ2-2, with D maybe TRBD1 (6 bases). Trimming left V 5 bases short and J 0 bases short, with 10 bases between. The CDR3 totals 15 residues. CDR1 is SEHNR, CDR2 FQNEAQ, per germline (reference sequence). Here the CDR3 reads CASSQQGTNTGELFF. CDR3 nucleotides: TGTGCCAGCAGCCAGCAGGGGACGAACACCGGGGAGCTGTTTTTT.

The chain joins TRBV10-3 to TRBJ2-2; 7 bases align to TRBD1. From germline, CDR1 is ENHRY and CDR2 SYGVKD. The CDR3 is 14 residues long. With 4 bases clipped from V and 2 bases from J, the junction kept 1 base outside the gene matches. The CDR3 loop reads CAISGDRNTGELFF. As DNA, the CDR3 is TGTGCCATCAGTGGGGACAGAAACACCGGGGAGCTGTTTTTT.

The rearrangement joins TRBV30 to TRBJ1-5, with D perhaps matching TRBD1 (6 bases). CDR1 GTSNPN and CDR2 SVGIG come from the germline V gene (reference sequence). CDR3 length: 13 amino acids. V lost 5 bases to trimming and J lost 5 bases, with 13 bases between them. The CDR3 DNA follows: TGTGCCTGGGCCCCGGACAGCTATCAGCCCCAGCATTTT. Protein product: CAWAPDSYQPQHF.

The V call is TRBV5-1, the J call TRBJ1-1, with D unclear. The V end was cut by 0 bases, the J end by 0 bases, with 9 bases between. The CDR3 is 15 residues long. The germline gives CDR1 SGHRS, CDR2 YFSETQ. The chain's CDR3 is CASSLGIGVNTEAFF. CDR3 DNA: TGCGCCAGCAGCTTGGGGATAGGAGTGAACACTGAAGCTTTCTTT.

This rearrangement joins TRBV4-2 to TRBJ1-2, with 9 nucleotides matching TRBD1. CDR3 length equals 16 residues. The V gene end was trimmed by 3 bases and the J gene end by 3 bases; junction bases not matched to a gene: 8. Germline CDR1 and CDR2: LGHNA and YNFKEQ. The CDR3 is CASSQPPGQGDYGYTF. The CDR3 DNA follows: TGTGCCAGCAGCCAGCCCCCGGGACAGGGTGACTATGGCTACACCTTC.

This chain connects TRBV5-4 to TRBJ2-2, with 7 bases matching TRBD2. V shed 3 bases, J shed 5 bases, and the junction held 7 bases outside the gene matches. CDR3 length equals 15 residues. CDR1 and CDR2 from the germline V gene are SGHNT and YYREEE (reference sequence). Written as DNA, the CDR3 is TGTGCCAGCAGCTGGAGCGGGATTGTAACCGGGGAGCTGTTTTTT. Its translation: CASSWSGIVTGELFF. Supplemented by reference TRBV5-4 and TRBJ2-2, the full variable domain reads ETGVTQSPTHLIKTRGQQVTLRCSSQSGHNTVSWYQQALGQGPQFIFQYYREEENGRGNFPPRFSGLQFPNYSSELNVNALELDDSALYLCASSWSGIVTGELFFGEGSRLTVL.

The chain links TRBV10-3 to TRBJ1-3, with D possibly TRBD1 on 5 matching bases. The CDR3 extends over 13 amino acids. Germline CDR1 is ENHRY and CDR2 is SYGVKD. Trimming took 6 bases from V and 5 from J, leaving 11 bases between them. The CDR3 loop is CAIRPTERNTIYF. The CDR3 bases are TGTGCCATCAGGCCGACAGAGCGAAACACCATATATTTT.

The chain links TRBV4-1 to TRBJ2-5; the match to TRBD2 covers 12 bases. J was trimmed by 9 bases and V by 1 base; bases with no gene match: 9. The length of the CDR3 is 16 residues. Per germline, CDR1 MGHRA and CDR2 YSYEKL. The chain's CDR3 is CASSQVVPASGRAQYF. The CDR3 DNA sequence: TGCGCCAGCAGCCAAGTGGTCCCGGCTAGCGGGAGGGCCCAGTACTTC.

The chain links TRBV19 to TRBJ1-1, with TRBD1 matching over 9 bases. V gave up 9 bases and J gave up 4 bases; unmatched junction bases: 9. The V gene's germline CDR1 is LNHDA and CDR2 SQIVND (reference sequence). The CDR3 extends over 14 amino acids. The CDR3 bases are TGTGCCAGCCGTAAACAGGGACAGGGCACTGAAGCTTTCTTT. It specifies CASRKQGQGTEAFF.

The chain is built from TRBV5-6 and TRBJ2-5, with TRBD1 identical over 8 bases. Germline lookup yields CDR1 SGHDT and CDR2 YYEEEE. With 0 bases clipped from V and 11 bases from J, the junction kept 9 bases outside the gene matches. The CDR3 runs to 14 residues. This chain's CDR3 is CASSLGGTGSKQYF. The DNA of the CDR3 is TGTGCCAGCAGCTTGGGGGGGACAGGCAGCAAGCAGTACTTC.

The chain links TRBV6-6 to TRBJ1-2; the D gene is possibly TRBD1 (6 bases). V was cut by 4 bases and J by 8 bases, with 17 bases left in between. Germline CDR1 is MNHNY and CDR2 is SVGAGI (reference sequence). The CDR3 extends over 14 amino acids. CDR3 in amino acids: CASSSLGPGGGYTF. In nucleotides, the CDR3 is TGTGCCAGCAGTTCCCTCGGGCCGGGGGGCGGCTACACCTTC.

The chain couples TRBV2 to TRBJ2-2, with TRBD2 matching 11 bases. V trimming: 6 bases; J trimming: 7 bases; junction bases outside the gene matches: 10. This CDR3 has 16 residues. Per germline, CDR1 SNHLY and CDR2 FYNNEI. The CDR3 sequence: CASRSQRLAGGGELFF. As DNA, the CDR3 is TGTGCCAGCAGGAGTCAGCGCCTAGCGGGAGGCGGGGAGCTGTTTTTT.

This sequence joins TRBV5-1 and TRBJ1-4; the match to TRBD1 covers 9 bases. The V and J ends lost 1 base and 7 bases, in that order; junction bases with no gene match: 5. Germline lookup yields CDR1 SGHRS and CDR2 YFSETQ. The length of the CDR3 is 15 residues. CDR3 region: CASSLTGQGGEKLFF. The CDR3 nucleotides are TGCGCCAGCAGCTTGACGGGACAGGGAGGTGAAAAACTGTTTTTT. Drawing the rest from reference TRBV5-1 and TRBJ1-4, the complete variable domain is KAGVTQTPRYLIKTRGQQVTLSCSPISGHRSVSWYQQTPGQGLQFLFEYFSETQRNKGNFPGRFSGRQFSNSRSEMNVSTLELGDSALYLCASSLTGQGGEKLFFGSGTQLSVL.

V usage is TRBV30 and J usage is TRBJ1-2; no clear D gene. Germline lookup yields CDR1 GTSNPN and CDR2 SVGIG (reference sequence). This CDR3 spans 12 amino acids. V was shortened by 4 bases and J by 3 bases, with 9 bases between the two germline ends. CDR3 sequence: CAWNRGDYGYTF. The CDR3 DNA is TGTGCCTGGAACCGCGGGGACTATGGCTACACCTTC.

The genes are TRBV7-2 and TRBJ2-2; 9 bases align to TRBD2. The CDR3 spans 14 residues. Trimming removed 6 bases from V and 6 bases from J; junction bases left unmatched: 5. Germline-derived CDR1 and CDR2 are SGHTA and FQGNSA. CDR3 in amino acids: CASSWGLAPGELFF. For the CDR3, the DNA is TGTGCCAGCAGTTGGGGACTAGCACCCGGGGAGCTGTTTTTT. Full variable domain (missing parts from reference TRBV7-2 and TRBJ2-2): GAGVSQSPSNKVTEKGKDVELRCDPISGHTALYWYRQSLGQGLEFLIYFQGNSAPDKSGLPSDRFSAERTGGSVSTLTIQRTQQEDSAVYLCASSWGLAPGELFFGEGSRLTVL.

The V call is TRBV6-1, the J call TRBJ1-1; D is undetermined. CDR1 and CDR2 (germline): MNHNS, SASEGT. Trimming left V 2 bases short and J 3 bases short, with 22 bases between. The CDR3 spans 18 residues. CDR3 sequence: CASSETLEIRSDYTEAFF. In DNA, the CDR3 is TGTGCCAGCAGTGAAACCCTCGAAATTAGAAGCGACTACACTGAAGCTTTCTTT.

The rearrangement joins TRBV7-9 to TRBJ1-2, with a tentative D call TRBD1 (6 bases). The germline V gene encodes CDR1 SEHNR and CDR2 FQNEAQ (reference sequence). This CDR3 comprises 14 residues. Trimming cost V 0 bases and J 7 bases, with 12 bases left between them. The CDR3 loop reads CASSLALDSGGYTF. CDR3 sequence (DNA): TGTGCCAGCAGCTTAGCTCTGGACAGTGGTGGCTACACCTTC.

As DNA, the CDR3 is TGTGCCAGTAGTAGGCCGAAAGACGGGATCTATGGCTACACCTTC. It yields the protein CASSRPKDGIYGYTF. The chain uses TRBV19 and TRBJ1-2; D remains unclear. The V end was cut by 4 bases, the J end by 4 bases, with 16 bases between. Germline V gives CDR1 LNHDA, CDR2 SQIVND (reference sequence). The CDR3 extends over 15 amino acids. The full variable domain, in which reference TRBV19 and TRBJ1-2 provide the parts outside the CDR3, is DGGITQSPKYLFRKEGQNVTLSCEQNLNHDAMYWYRQDPGQGLRLIYYSQIVNDFQKGDIAEGYSVSREKKESFPLTVTSAQKNPTAFYLCASSRPKDGIYGYTFGSGTRLTVV.

In this sample, this clone turned up once. The CDR3 nucleotides read TGTGCCAGCAGCTTAGTCCTACTAGCGGGAGTGGGGGAGCAGTACTTC. It codes for CASSLVLLAGVGEQYF. The genes are TRBV7-2 and TRBJ2-7; 11 bases are shared with TRBD2. V lost 1 base and J lost 7; bases outside the gene matches: 9. CDR1 and CDR2 from the germline V gene are SGHTA and FQGNSA. CDR3 length: 16 residues.

The J gene is TRBJ2-3, the V gene TRBV10-3, with 11 bases aligning to TRBD1. This CDR3 is 15 amino acids long. After removal of 8 bases from V and 4 bases from J, the junction contained 8 bases not matched to a gene. CDR1 is ENHRY, CDR2 SYGVKD, per germline. CDR3 DNA sequence: TGTGCCATCCGAGGACAGGGGGCGCGCCCAGATACGCAGTATTTT. Residues: CAIRGQGARPDTQYF.